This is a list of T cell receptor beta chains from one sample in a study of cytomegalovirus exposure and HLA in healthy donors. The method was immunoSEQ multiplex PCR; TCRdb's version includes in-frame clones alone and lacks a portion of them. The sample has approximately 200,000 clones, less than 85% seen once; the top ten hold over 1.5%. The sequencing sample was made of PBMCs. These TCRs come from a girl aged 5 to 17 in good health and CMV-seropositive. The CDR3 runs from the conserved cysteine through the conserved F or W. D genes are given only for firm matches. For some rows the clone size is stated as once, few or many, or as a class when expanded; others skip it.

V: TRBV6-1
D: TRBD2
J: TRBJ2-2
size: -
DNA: TGTGCCAGCACCAGGACTAGCGGGGTGGCCGGGGAGCTGTTTTTT
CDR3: CASTRTSGVAGELFF

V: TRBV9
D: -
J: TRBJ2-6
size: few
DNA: TGTGCCAGCAGCCCGGGGACTGGGGCCAACGTCCTGACTTTC
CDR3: CASSPGTGANVLTF

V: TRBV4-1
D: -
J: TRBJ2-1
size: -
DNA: TGCGCCAGCAGCCATAGCGTATCCCCCTACAATGAGCAGTTCTTC
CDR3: CASSHSVSPYNEQFF

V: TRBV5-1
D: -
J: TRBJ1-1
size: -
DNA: TGCGCCAGCAGCCTCGCGGGAGGTGAAGCTTTCTTT
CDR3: CASSLAGGEAFF

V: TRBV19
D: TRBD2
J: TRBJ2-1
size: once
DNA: TGTGCCAGTAGTCGTACTAGCGGGGGCGGTGAGCAGTTCTTC
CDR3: CASSRTSGGGEQFF

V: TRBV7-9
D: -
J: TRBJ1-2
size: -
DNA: TGTGCCAGCAGCTTAGCGGGCGACTATGGCTACACCTTC
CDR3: CASSLAGDYGYTF

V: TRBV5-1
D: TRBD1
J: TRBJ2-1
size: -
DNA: TGCGCCAGCAGCTTTTGGACAGGCCACAATGAGCAGTTCTTC
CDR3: CASSFWTGHNEQFF

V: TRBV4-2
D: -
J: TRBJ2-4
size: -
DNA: TGTGCCAGCAGCCAAGCTAACATTCAGTACTTC
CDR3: CASSQANIQYF

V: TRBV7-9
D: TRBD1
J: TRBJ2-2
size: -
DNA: TGTGCCAGCAGCTTCGGGACTCTTCAAGCGACAGGGGACACCGGGGAGCTGTTTTTT
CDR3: CASSFGTLQATGDTGELFF

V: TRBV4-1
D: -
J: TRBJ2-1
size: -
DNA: TGCGCCAGCAGCCAAGAATCGGGGTATCCCTACAATGAGCAGTTCTTC
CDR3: CASSQESGYPYNEQFF

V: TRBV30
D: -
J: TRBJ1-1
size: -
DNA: TGTGCCTGGAGTGTACTTGAGATTGAAGCTTTCTTT
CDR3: CAWSVLEIEAFF

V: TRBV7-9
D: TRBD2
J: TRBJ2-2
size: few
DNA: TGTGCCAGCAGCTCGTCTAGCGGGGGCCGGGACACCGGGGAGCTGTTTTTT
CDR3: CASSSSSGGRDTGELFF

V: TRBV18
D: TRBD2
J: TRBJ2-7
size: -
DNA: TGTGCCAGCTCACCGTCGGAGACTAGCGCACCCATTTTC
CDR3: CASSPSETSAPIF

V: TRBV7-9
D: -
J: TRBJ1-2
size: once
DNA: TGTGCCAGCAGCTTAGAGGACAGAACCTATGGCTACACCTTC
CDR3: CASSLEDRTYGYTF

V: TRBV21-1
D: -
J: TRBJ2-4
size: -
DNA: TGTGCCAGCAGCAAAGGGGAGACCTATAAGAGGGCCAAAAACATTCAGTACTTC
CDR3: CASSKGETYKRAKNIQYF

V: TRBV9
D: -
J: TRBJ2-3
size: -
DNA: TGTGCCAGCAGCCTCCTCGGCGGGGTTTTTGATACGCAGTATTTT
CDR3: CASSLLGGVFDTQYF

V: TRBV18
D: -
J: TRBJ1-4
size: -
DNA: TGTGCCAGCTCACCTGTTGAGGGGGTGGTCGGAACTAATGAAAAACTGTTTTTT
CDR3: CASSPVEGVVGTNEKLFF

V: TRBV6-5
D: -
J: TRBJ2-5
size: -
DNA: TGTGCCAGCCGCGGGGAGTACCAAGAGACCCAGTACTTC
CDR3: CASRGEYQETQYF

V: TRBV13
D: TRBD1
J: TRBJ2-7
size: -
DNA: TGTGCCAGCACGCCGAGTCAGGGGGCGGGGTACGAGCAGTACTTC
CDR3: CASTPSQGAGYEQYF

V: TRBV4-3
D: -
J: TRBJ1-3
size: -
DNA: TGCGCCAGCAGCCAAGCACGCGGGGCTGGAAACACCATATATTTT
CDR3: CASSQARGAGNTIYF

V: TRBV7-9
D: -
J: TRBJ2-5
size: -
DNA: TGTGCCAGCAGCTTAGTCTCGTACCAAGAGACCCAGTACTTC
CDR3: CASSLVSYQETQYF

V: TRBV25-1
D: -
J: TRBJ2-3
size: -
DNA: TGTGCCAGCAGTGAATACTATAGTCGCACAGATACGCAGTATTTT
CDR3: CASSEYYSRTDTQYF

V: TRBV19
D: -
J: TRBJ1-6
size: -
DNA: TGTGCCAGTACCGGAATGGGCCTTTCCCTCCACTTT
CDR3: CASTGMGLSLHF

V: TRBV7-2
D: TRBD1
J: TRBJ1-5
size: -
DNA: TGTGCCAGCAGCCCAGGGGGCGGCGATCAGCCCCAGCATTTT
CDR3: CASSPGGGDQPQHF

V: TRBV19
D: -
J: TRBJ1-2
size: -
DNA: TGTGCCAGTAGTACACAGTCGGACTACGGCTACACCTTC
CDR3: CASSTQSDYGYTF

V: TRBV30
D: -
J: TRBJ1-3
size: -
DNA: TGTGCCTGGACCCTAAAGGGGGGAAACACCATATATTTT
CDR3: CAWTLKGGNTIYF

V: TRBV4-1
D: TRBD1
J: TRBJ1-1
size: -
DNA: TGCGCCAGCAGCCTACCCCGGGACAGGGCGGCGAACACTGAAGCTTTCTTT
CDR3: CASSLPRDRAANTEAFF

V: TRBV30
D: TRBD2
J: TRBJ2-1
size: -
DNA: TGTGCCTGGAGTGCCCTAGCGGGGTACTACAATGAGCAGTTCTTC
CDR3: CAWSALAGYYNEQFF

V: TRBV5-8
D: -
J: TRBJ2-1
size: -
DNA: TGTGCCAGCACCCCGGACACTACGAGGTTCAATGAGCAGTTCTTC
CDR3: CASTPDTTRFNEQFF

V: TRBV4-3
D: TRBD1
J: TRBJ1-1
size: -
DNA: TGCGCCAGCAGCTCGACGTGGGTTGAGAGGGACAGGGGACTTAACACTGAAGCTTTCTTT
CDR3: CASSSTWVERDRGLNTEAFF

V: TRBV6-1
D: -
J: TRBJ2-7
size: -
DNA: TGTGCCAGCAGTGCGGAGGGGTTGGTCTACGAGCAGTACTTC
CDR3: CASSAEGLVYEQYF

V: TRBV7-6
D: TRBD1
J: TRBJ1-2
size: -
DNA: TGTGCCAGCAGCTTAGACAGGGGGACGGATGGCTACACCTTC
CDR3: CASSLDRGTDGYTF

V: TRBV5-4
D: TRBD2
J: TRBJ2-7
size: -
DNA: TGTGCCAGCAGCTTACTAGCGGGAGCCTACGAGCAGTACTTC
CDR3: CASSLLAGAYEQYF

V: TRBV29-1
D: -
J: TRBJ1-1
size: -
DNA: TGCAGCGTTGACAGGAACACTGAAGCTTTCTTT
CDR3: CSVDRNTEAFF

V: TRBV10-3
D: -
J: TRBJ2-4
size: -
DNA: TGTGCCATCAGTGATCCGAAGACAGATGTCAAAAACATTCAGTACTTC
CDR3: CAISDPKTDVKNIQYF

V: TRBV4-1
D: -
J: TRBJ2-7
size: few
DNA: TGCGCCAGCAGCCAAGTTACAGGGTTTGACGAGCAGTACTTC
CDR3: CASSQVTGFDEQYF

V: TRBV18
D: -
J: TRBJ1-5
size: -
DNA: TGTGCCAGCTCACCGGACAACAATCAGCCCCAGCATTTT
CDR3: CASSPDNNQPQHF

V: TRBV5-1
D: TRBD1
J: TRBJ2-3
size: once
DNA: TGCGCCAGCAGCTTGGTAGGGACAGGGATTAGCACAGATACGCAGTATTTT
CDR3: CASSLVGTGISTDTQYF

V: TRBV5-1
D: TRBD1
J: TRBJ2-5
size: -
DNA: TGCGCCAGCAGAAACAGGGGAGAGACCCAGTACTTC
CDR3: CASRNRGETQYF

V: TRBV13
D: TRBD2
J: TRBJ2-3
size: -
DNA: TGTGCCAGCCCGCATGGTGTAGCGGGGGACCTCACAGATACGCAGTATTTT
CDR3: CASPHGVAGDLTDTQYF

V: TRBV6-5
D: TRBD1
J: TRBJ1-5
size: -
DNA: TGTGCCAGCAGTCGAAAGGGGGCGAGCAATCAGCCCCAGCATTTT
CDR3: CASSRKGASNQPQHF

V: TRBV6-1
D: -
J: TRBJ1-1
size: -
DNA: TGTGCCAGCCAGGGGTTATACACTGAAGCTTTCTTT
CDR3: CASQGLYTEAFF

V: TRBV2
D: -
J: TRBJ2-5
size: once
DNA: TGTGCCAGCCCTAAGGGTAGGGGCCAAGAGACCCAGTACTTC
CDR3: CASPKGRGQETQYF

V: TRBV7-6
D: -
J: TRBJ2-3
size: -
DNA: TGTGCCAGCAGCTCGTCCACAGATACGCAGTATTTT
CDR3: CASSSSTDTQYF

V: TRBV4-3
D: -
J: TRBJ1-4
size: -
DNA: TGCGCCAGCAGCCTAGATGTCCCAGGGGATAATGAAAAACTGTTTTTT
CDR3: CASSLDVPGDNEKLFF

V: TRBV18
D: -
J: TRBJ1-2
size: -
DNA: TGTGCCAGCTCACCGGGCACCCCCTATGGCTACACCTTC
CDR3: CASSPGTPYGYTF

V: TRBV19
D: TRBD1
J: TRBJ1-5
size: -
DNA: TGTGCCAGTAGTACCGGGACAGGGATTCTTCAGCCCCAGCATTTT
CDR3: CASSTGTGILQPQHF

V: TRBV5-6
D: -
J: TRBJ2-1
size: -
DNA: TGTGCCAGCAGCACGGTGTACAATGAGCAGTTCTTC
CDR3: CASSTVYNEQFF

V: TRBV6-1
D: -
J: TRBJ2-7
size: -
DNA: TGTGCCAGCGGGCCCGAGCAGTACTTC
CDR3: CASGPEQYF

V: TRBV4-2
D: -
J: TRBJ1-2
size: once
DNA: TGTGCCAGCAGCCAAGATCCGTCCTATGGCTACACCTTC
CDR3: CASSQDPSYGYTF